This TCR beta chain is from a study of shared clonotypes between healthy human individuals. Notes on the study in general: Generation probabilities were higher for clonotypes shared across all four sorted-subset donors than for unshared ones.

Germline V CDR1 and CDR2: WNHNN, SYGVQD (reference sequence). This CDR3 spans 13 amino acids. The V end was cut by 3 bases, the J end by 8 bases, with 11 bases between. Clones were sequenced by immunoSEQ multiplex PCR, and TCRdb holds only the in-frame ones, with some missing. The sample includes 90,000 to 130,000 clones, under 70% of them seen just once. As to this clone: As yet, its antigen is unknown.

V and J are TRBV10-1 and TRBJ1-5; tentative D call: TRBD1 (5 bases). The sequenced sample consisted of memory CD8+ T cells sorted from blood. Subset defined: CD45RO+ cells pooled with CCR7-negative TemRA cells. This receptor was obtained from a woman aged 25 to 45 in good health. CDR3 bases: TGCGCCAGCAGTGATTCTGGGGACGAGCCCCAGCATTTT. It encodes CASSDSGDEPQHF.